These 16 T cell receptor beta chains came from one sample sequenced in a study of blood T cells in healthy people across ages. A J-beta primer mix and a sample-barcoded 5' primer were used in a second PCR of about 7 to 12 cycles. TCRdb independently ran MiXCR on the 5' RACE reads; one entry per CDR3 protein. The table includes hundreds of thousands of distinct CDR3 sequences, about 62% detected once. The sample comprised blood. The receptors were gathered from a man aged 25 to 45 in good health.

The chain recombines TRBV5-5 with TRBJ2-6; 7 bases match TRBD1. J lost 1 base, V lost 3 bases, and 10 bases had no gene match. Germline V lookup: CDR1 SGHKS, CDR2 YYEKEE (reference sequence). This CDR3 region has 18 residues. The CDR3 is CASSSPGTEISGANVLTF. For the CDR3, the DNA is TGTGCCAGCAGCTCGCCCGGGACAGAGATTTCTGGGGCCAACGTCCTGACTTTC. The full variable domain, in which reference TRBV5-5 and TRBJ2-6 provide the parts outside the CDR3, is DAGVTQSPTHLIKTRGQQVTLRCSPISGHKSVSWYQQVLGQGPQFIFQYYEKEERGRGNFPDRFSARQFPNYSSELNVNALLLGDSALYLCASSSPGTEISGANVLTFGAGSRLTVL.

The CDR3 region is CSVGYSDTQYF. The CDR3 region has the DNA TGCAGCGTTGGTTACTCGGATACGCAGTATTTT. The chain has TRBV29-1 and TRBJ2-3; D is unclear. Per the germline V gene, CDR1 is SQVTM and CDR2 is ANQGSEA. Deletions cut 4 bases from V and 6 bases from J, with 8 bases between. The CDR3 contains 11 residues.

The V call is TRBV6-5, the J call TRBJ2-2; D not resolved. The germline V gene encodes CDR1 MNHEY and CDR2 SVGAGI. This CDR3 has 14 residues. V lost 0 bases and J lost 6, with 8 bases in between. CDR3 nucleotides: TGTGCCAGCAGTTACTCTTTAAGGCCCGGGGAGCTGTTTTTT. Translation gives CASSYSLRPGELFF.

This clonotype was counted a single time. Written as DNA, the CDR3 is TGTGCCAGCAGAGCCCTAGGGCGGGGGTTTGAGCAGTTCTTC. Encoded protein: CASRALGRGFEQFF. The rearrangement joins TRBV6-6 to TRBJ2-1, with 7 bases lining up with TRBD2. Germline loops: CDR1 MNHNY, CDR2 SVGAGI (reference sequence). V lost 6 bases to trimming and J lost 9 bases; unmatched junction nucleotides: 11. The CDR3 length is 14 residues.

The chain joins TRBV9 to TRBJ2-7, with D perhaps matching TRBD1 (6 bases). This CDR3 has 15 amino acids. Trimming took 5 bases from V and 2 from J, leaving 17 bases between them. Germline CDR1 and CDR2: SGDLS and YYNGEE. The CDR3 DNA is TGTGCCAGCAGTGCCTCCGGGACACGAACCTACGAGCAGTACTTC. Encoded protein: CASSASGTRTYEQYF.

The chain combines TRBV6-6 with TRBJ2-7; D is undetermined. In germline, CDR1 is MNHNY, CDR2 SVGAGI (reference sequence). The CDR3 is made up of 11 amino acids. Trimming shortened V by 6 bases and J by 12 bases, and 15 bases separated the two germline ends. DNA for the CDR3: TGTGCCAGCAGCTTCGGACGGATAGGGTACTTC. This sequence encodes CASSFGRIGYF.

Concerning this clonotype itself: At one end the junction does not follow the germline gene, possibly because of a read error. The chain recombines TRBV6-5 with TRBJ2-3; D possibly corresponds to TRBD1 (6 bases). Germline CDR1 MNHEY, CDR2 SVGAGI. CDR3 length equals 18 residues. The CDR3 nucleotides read TGTGCTAGCAGTTACTCGAGATCGGGGCAGGGGAGCACAGATACGCAGTATTTT. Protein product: CASSYSRSGQGSTDTQYF.

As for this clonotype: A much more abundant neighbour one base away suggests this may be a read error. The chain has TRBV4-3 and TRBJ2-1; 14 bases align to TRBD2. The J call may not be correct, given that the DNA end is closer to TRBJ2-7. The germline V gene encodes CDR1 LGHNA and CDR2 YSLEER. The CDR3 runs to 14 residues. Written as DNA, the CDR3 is TGCGCCAGCAGCCGACTAGCGGGAGGGGATGAGCAGTACTTC. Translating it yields CASSRLAGGDEQYF.

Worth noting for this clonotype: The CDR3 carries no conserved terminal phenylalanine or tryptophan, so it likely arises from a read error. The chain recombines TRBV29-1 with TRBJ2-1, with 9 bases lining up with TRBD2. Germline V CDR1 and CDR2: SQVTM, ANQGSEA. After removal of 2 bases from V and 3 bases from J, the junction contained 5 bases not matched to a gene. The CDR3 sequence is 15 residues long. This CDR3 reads CSVEPQRGDYNEQFS. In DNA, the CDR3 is TGCAGCGTTGAACCCCAGCGGGGGGACTACAATGAGCAGTTCTCC.

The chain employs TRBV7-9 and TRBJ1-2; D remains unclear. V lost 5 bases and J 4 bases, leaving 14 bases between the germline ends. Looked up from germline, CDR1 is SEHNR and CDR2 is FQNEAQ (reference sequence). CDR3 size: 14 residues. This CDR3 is CASSPTGQVYGYTF. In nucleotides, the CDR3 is TGTGCCAGCAGCCCTACGGGTCAGGTCTATGGCTACACCTTC.

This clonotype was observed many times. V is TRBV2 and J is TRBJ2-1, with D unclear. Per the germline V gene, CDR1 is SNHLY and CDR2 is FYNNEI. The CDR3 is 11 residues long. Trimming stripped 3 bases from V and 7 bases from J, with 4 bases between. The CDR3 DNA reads TGTGCCAGCAGTGATCTTAATGAGCAGTTCTTC. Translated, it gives CASSDLNEQFF.

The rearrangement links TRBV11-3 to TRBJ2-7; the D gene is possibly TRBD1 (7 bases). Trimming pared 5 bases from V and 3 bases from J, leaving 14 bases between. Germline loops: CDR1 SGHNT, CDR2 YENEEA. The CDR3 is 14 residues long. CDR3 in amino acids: CASSDREAVYEQYF. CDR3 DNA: TGTGCCAGCAGCGACAGGGAGGCCGTCTACGAGCAGTACTTC.

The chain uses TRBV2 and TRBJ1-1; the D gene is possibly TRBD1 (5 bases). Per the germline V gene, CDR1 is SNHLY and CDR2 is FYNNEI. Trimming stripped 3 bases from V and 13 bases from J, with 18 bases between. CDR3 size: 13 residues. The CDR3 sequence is CASSDRADRGCFF. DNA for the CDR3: TGTGCCAGCAGTGACAGGGCTGATCGGGGTTGTTTCTTT.

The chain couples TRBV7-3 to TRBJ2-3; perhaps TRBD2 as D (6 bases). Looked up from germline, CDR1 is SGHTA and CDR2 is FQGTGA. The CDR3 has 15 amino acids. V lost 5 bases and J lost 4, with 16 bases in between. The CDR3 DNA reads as TGTGCCAGCAGCCCAGAAGGAGGGCGGGCAGATACGCAGTATTTT. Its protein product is CASSPEGGRADTQYF.

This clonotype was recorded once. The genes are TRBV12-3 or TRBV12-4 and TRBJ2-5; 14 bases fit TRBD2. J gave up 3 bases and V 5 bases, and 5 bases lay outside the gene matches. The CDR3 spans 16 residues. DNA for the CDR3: TGTGCCAGCAGTACCGGGACTAGCGGGAGAGAAGAGACCCAGTACTTC. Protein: CASSTGTSGREETQYF.

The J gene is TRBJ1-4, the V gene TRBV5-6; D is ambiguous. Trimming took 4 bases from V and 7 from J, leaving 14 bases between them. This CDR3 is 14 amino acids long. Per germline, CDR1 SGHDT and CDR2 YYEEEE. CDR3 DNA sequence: TGTGCCAGCAGCATAGGATTCGCTCGTGAAAAACTGTTTTTT. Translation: CASSIGFAREKLFF.